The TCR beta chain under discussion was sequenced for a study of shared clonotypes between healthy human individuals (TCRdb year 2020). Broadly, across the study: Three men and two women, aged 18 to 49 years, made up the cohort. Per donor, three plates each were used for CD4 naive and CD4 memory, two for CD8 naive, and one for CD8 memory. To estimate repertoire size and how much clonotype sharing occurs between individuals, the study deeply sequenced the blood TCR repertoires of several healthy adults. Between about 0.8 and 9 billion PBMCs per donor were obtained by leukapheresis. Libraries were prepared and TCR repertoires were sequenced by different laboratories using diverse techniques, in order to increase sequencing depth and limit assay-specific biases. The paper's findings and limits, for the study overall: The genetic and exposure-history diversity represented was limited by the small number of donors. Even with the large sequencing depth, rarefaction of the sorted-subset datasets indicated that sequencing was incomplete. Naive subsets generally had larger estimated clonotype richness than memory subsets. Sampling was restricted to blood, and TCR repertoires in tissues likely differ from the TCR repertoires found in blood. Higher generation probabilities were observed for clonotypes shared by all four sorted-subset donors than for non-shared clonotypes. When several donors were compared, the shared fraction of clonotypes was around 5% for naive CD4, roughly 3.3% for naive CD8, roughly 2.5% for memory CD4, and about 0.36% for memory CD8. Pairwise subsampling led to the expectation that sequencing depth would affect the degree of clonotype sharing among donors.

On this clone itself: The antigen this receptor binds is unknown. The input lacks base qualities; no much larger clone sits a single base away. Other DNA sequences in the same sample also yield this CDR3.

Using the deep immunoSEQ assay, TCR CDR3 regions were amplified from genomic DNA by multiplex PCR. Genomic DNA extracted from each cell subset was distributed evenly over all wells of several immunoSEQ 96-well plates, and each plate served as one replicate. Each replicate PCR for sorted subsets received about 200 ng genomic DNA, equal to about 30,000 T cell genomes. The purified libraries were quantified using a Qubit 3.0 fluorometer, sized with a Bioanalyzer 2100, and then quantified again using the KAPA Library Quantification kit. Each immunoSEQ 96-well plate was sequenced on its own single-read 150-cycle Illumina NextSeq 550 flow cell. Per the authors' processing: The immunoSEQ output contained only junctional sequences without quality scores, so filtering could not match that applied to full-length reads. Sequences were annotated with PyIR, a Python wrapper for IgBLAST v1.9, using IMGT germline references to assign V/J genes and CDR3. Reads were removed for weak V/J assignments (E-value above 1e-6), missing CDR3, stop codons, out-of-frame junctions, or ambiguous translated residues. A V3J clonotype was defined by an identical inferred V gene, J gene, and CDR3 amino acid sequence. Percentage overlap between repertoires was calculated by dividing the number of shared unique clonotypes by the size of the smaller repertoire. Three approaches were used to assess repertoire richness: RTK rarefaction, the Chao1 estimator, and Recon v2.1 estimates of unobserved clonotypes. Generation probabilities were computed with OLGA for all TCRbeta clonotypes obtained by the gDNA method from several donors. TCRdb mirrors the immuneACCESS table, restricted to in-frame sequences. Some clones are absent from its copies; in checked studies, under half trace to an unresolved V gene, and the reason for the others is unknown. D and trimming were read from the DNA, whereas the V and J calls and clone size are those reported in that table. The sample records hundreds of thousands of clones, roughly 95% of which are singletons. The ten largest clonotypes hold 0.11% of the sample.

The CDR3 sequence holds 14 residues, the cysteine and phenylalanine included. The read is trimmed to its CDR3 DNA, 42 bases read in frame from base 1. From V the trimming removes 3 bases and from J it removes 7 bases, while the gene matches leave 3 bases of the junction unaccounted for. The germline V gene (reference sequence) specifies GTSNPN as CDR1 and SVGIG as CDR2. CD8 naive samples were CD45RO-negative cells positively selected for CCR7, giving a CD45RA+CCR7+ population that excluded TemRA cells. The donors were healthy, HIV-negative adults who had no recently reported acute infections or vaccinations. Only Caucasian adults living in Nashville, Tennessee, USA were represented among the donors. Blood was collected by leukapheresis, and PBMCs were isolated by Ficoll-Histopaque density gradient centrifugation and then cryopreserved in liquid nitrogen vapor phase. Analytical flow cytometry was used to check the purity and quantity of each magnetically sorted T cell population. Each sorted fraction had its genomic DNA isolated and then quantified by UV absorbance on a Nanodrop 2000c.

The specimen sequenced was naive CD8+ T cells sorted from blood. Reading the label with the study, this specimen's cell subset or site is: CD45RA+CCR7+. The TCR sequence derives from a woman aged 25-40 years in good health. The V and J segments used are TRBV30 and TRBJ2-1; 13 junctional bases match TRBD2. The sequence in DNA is TGTGCCTGGAGCGCGGGACTAGCGGGAAATGAGCAGTTCTTC. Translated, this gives CAWSAGLAGNEQFF.